Described below is a single TCR beta chain sequence and its context. The junction shows a germline mismatch at one end, possibly a read error. Within the sample, other DNA sequences also encode this same CDR3. The CDR3 runs to 15 residues. Germline CDR1 MNHEY, CDR2 SVGAGI. The repertoire was sequenced with immunoSEQ multiplex PCR; TCRdb's copy has only in-frame clones and lacks some. The repertoire consists of roughly 5,100 clones, with approximately 85% occurring once and the leading ten covering 9.7%. These data come from a study of T cell repertoires in ileal Crohn's disease. V usage is TRBV6-5 and J usage is TRBJ2-2; D gene unclear. The receptor was derived from an adult with Crohn's disease. The source material was ileal tissue. Here the CDR3 reads CASSLGDANTGELFF. The CDR3 DNA sequence: TGTGCCAGCAGTTTAGGAGACGCGAACACTGGGGAGCTGTTTTTT.